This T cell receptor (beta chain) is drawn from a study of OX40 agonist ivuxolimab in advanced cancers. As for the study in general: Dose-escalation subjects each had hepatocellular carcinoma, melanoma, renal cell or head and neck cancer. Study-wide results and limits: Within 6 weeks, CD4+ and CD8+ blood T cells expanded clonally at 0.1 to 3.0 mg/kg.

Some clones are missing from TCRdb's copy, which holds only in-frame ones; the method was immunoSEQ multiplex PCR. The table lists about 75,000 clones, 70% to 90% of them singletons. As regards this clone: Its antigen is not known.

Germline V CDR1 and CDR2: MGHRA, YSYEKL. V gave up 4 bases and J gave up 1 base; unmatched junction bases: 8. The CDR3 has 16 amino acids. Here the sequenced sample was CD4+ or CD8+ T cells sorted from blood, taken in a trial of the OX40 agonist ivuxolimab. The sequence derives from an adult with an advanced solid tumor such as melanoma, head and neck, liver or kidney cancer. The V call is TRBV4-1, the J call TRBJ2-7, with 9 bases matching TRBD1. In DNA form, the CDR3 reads TGCGCCAGCAGCCTCGAACAGGGGGCCGGGTCCTACGAGCAGTACTTC. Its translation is CASSLEQGAGSYEQYF.